These T cell receptor beta chains were read from a single sample in a study of T cell changes during pregnancy in multiple sclerosis. Only in-frame clones appear in the TCRdb table, and some are missing; sequencing was by immunoSEQ multiplex PCR. The sample contains some 42,000 clones, 93% of which appear only once. The sequenced sample was CD4+ T cells from peripheral blood mononuclear cells, obtained in the third trimester of pregnancy. Receptor source: a female donor with multiple sclerosis, enrolled in a pregnancy study. Each CDR3 is given with its conserved first and last residue. Each record gives: D gene, J gene, V gene, clone size, CDR3 protein, CDR3 DNA. D genes are given only for firm matches. The listing skips clone size in some rows; elsewhere it reads once, few, many or a size class.

TRBD1 | TRBJ1-5 | TRBV19 | . | CATMDRAVGTQHF | TGTGCCACCATGGACAGGGCGGTCGGGACCCAGCATTTT
. | TRBJ1-1 | TRBV14 | . | CASSQDLGRRDTEAFF | TGTGCCAGCAGCCAAGACCTTGGGAGGAGAGACACTGAAGCTTTCTTT
. | TRBJ2-2 | TRBV11-3 | once | CASSSPAEKAGELFF | TGTGCCAGCAGCTCACCGGCGGAAAAAGCCGGGGAGCTGTTTTTT
. | TRBJ2-7 | TRBV4-3 | . | CASSQLPGDSYEQYF | TGCGCCAGCAGCCAACTGCCAGGCGATTCCTACGAGCAGTACTTC
. | TRBJ2-1 | TRBV6-1 | . | CASSVREFNEQFF | TGTGCCAGCAGCGTCAGGGAATTCAATGAGCAGTTCTTC
TRBD2 | TRBJ2-3 | TRBV11-1 | . | CASSSWSSGYTDTQYF | TGTGCCAGCAGCTCGTGGTCTAGCGGGTACACAGATACGCAGTATTTT
TRBD2 | TRBJ2-2 | TRBV19 | . | CASNSGRHTGELFF | TGTGCCAGTAATAGCGGGAGACACACCGGGGAGCTGTTTTTT
. | TRBJ1-2 | TRBV14 | . | CASSHGGYGYTF | TGTGCCAGCAGCCATGGCGGATATGGCTACACCTTC
. | TRBJ2-1 | TRBV5-4 | . | CASSNLGDEQFF | TGTGCCAGCAGCAACCTAGGAGATGAGCAGTTCTTC
. | TRBJ2-5 | TRBV18 | . | CASCTLRGETQYF | TGTGCCAGCTGTACCCTCAGGGGTGAGACCCAGTACTTC
TRBD1 | TRBJ2-5 | TRBV2 | few | CASSENRGQIETQYF | TGTGCCAGCAGTGAAAACAGGGGGCAGATAGAGACCCAGTACTTC
TRBD1 | TRBJ2-2 | TRBV11-1 | . | CASSRGTATGELFF | TGTGCCAGCAGCCGAGGGACAGCTACCGGGGAGCTGTTTTTT
. | TRBJ1-3 | TRBV28 | . | CASSGHFSGNTIYF | TGTGCCAGCAGTGGACACTTCTCTGGGAACACCATATATTTT
TRBD2 | TRBJ2-2 | TRBV10-2 | . | CASRLTSGVTGELFF | TGCGCCAGCAGACTTACTAGCGGGGTCACCGGGGAGCTGTTTTTT
. | TRBJ1-5 | TRBV30 | once | CAWKDKGLNQPQHF | TGTGCCTGGAAGGACAAAGGGCTCAATCAGCCCCAGCATTTT
TRBD2 | TRBJ2-7 | TRBV10-3 | . | CAISEVPGLVVGEQYF | TGTGCCATCAGTGAGGTCCCGGGACTAGTAGTGGGCGAGCAGTACTTC
TRBD1 | TRBJ2-3 | TRBV19 | . | CASSIGTGDTQYF | TGTGCCAGTAGTATCGGGACAGGAGATACGCAGTATTTT
. | TRBJ2-2 | TRBV5-1 | . | CASSLNTGSGELFF | TGCGCCAGCAGCTTGAATACAGGGTCCGGGGAGCTGTTTTTT
. | TRBJ1-5 | TRBV7-9 | once | CASSLGDSNQPQHF | TGTGCCAGCAGCTTGGGGGACTCCAATCAGCCCCAGCATTTT
. | TRBJ1-4 | TRBV18 | . | CASSLSLEGREKLFF | TGTGCCAGCTCACTCTCGTTGGAGGGTCGGGAAAAACTGTTTTTT
. | TRBJ2-5 | TRBV4-2 | . | CASSQDFLGGVRETQYF | TGTGCCAGCAGCCAAGATTTCCTAGGGGGGGTCCGAGAGACCCAGTACTTC
TRBD1 | TRBJ1-1 | TRBV7-2 | . | CASRRSLQGAMLNTEAFF | TGTGCCAGCAGAAGATCTCTGCAGGGGGCTATGCTTAACACTGAAGCTTTCTTT
. | TRBJ1-1 | TRBV5-4 | . | CASTRQQQNTEAFF | TGTGCCAGCACCCGGCAACAGCAGAACACTGAAGCTTTCTTT
TRBD1 | TRBJ1-4 | TRBV7-2 | . | CASSPDRAGEKLFF | TGTGCCAGCAGCCCGGACAGGGCAGGTGAAAAACTGTTTTTT
. | TRBJ2-3 | TRBV5-1 | few | CASSLGGSLSSTDTQYF | TGCGCCAGCAGCTTGGGTGGCTCCTTATCTAGCACAGATACGCAGTATTTT
TRBD1 | TRBJ1-2 | TRBV5-4 | . | CASSSRLQGEGYTF | TGTGCCAGCAGCTCCCGATTACAGGGGGAAGGCTACACCTTC
. | TRBJ1-1 | TRBV14 | . | CASSQRGIEAGAFF | TGTGCCAGCAGCCAACGGGGGATCGAGGCTGGAGCTTTCTTT
. | TRBJ1-6 | TRBV12-5 | . | CASGFSLGGELDSPLHF | TGTGCTAGTGGTTTCAGTCTGGGAGGGGAGTTGGATTCACCCCTCCACTTT
. | TRBJ2-1 | TRBV10-3 | . | CAISPGHPNEQFF | TGTGCCATCAGCCCGGGACACCCAAATGAGCAGTTCTTC
. | TRBJ2-7 | TRBV6-5 | . | CASSQGQNYEQYF | TGTGCCAGCAGTCAAGGACAGAACTACGAGCAGTACTTC
. | TRBJ2-1 | TRBV5-1 | . | CASRLEQGYNEQFF | TGCGCCAGCAGGCTTGAACAGGGCTACAATGAGCAGTTCTTC
. | TRBJ2-2 | TRBV7-2 | . | CASSSHVGARGGELFF | TGTGCCAGCAGCTCTCACGTGGGGGCTCGAGGGGGGGAGCTGTTTTTT
. | TRBJ2-1 | TRBV12-5 | . | CASGRDPEQFF | TGTGCTAGTGGGCGGGACCCCGAGCAGTTCTTC